The 14 T cell receptor beta chains below were found in one sample sequenced in a study of blood T cell repertoires in COVID-19. The method was immunoSEQ multiplex PCR; TCRdb's version includes in-frame clones alone and lacks a portion of them. The data hold approximately 110,000 clones, with about 79% observed a single time. Sequences were obtained from peripheral blood. The source is a woman older than 75 with active or convalescent COVID-19.

This clone was observed once. The CDR3 spells CASSQDWAGDSEQYF. The CDR3 DNA sequence: TGTGCCAGCAGCCAAGATTGGGCGGGAGATTCCGAGCAGTACTTC. The V gene is TRBV3-1 (or the pseudogene TRBV3-2), the J gene TRBJ2-7, with 7 bases lining up with TRBD2. Germline CDR1 LGHDT, CDR2 YNNKEL (reference sequence). Trimming removed 0 bases from V and 6 bases from J; junction bases left unmatched: 8. The CDR3 runs to 15 residues.

The rearrangement joins TRBV28 to TRBJ2-3; 8 bases are a match to TRBD2. The germline V gene has CDR1 MDHEN and CDR2 SYDVKM. The CDR3 length is 14 residues. Trimming cost V 3 bases and J 6 bases; bases outside gene matches: 5. CDR3 in DNA: TGTGCCAGCAGTTTTGTAGCGGGACACGATACGCAGTATTTT. Translated: CASSFVAGHDTQYF.

The chain combines TRBV24-1 with TRBJ2-3, with 11 bases that match TRBD2. This CDR3 comprises 15 residues. V was pared by 9 bases and J by 3 bases, with 7 bases of the junction left unmatched. Germline V gives CDR1 KGHDR, CDR2 SFDVKD. CDR3 region: CATGIAGGTTDTQYF. The DNA for the CDR3 is TGTGCCACCGGAATAGCGGGAGGGACAACAGATACGCAGTATTTT.

The gene calls are TRBV3-1 (or the pseudogene TRBV3-2) and TRBJ2-4; 11 bases fit TRBD2. Trimming cost V 4 bases and J 9 bases; bases outside gene matches: 8. The CDR3 runs 15 residues. The germline V gene has CDR1 LGHDT and CDR2 YNNKEL (reference sequence). The CDR3 DNA sequence: TGTGCCAGCAGCCCCCCGACTAGCGGGGCGAGCATTCAGTACTTC. Its translation is CASSPPTSGASIQYF.

This chain links TRBV20-1 with TRBJ1-4, with a weak D call TRBD1 (5 bases). V lost 3 bases to trimming and J lost 10 bases, with 9 bases between them. This CDR3 has 11 amino acids. Germline CDR1 is DFQATT and CDR2 is SNEGSKA (reference sequence). The CDR3 spells CSARGGGKLFF. CDR3 nucleotides: TGCAGTGCTAGGGGGGGAGGAAAACTGTTTTTT.

The V call is TRBV10-3, the J call TRBJ1-1; tentative D call: TRBD1 (6 bases). Trimming removed 2 bases at V and 4 bases at J, with 11 bases between. Germline CDR1 reads ENHRY; CDR2 reads SYGVKD. This CDR3 is 14 amino acids long. The CDR3 sequence: CAISEGGGGTEAFF. The CDR3 nucleotides are TGTGCCATCAGTGAGGGGGGAGGGGGCACTGAAGCTTTCTTT.

V gene TRBV6-6 combines with J gene TRBJ2-2, with TRBD1 matching 8 bases. The length of the CDR3 is 16 residues. Germline V CDR1 and CDR2: MNHNY, SVGAGI (reference sequence). V lost 4 bases and J lost 4; bases outside the gene matches: 8. In nucleotides, the CDR3 is TGTGCCAGCAGTTCCTGGACAGGGCGAGGCACCGGGGAGCTGTTTTTT. Amino acid sequence: CASSSWTGRGTGELFF.

For the CDR3, the DNA is TGTGCCAGCAGCCGGTTGGCGGGAGGTACCGGGGAGCTGTTTTTT. Its protein is CASSRLAGGTGELFF. The chain joins TRBV11-2 to TRBJ2-2, with 8 bases matching TRBD2. With V trimmed by 5 bases and J by 5 bases, 7 bases remained unmatched. In germline, CDR1 is SGHAT, CDR2 FQNNGV. The CDR3 runs 15 residues.

V usage is TRBV5-1 and J usage is TRBJ1-5; TRBD1 matches 9 bases. After removal of 4 bases from V and 4 bases from J, the junction contained 6 bases not matched to a gene. The CDR3 consists of 15 residues. Germline values: CDR1 SGHRS, CDR2 YFSETQ. CDR3 DNA: TGCGCCAGCAGCCCCGTCGGACAGGGGAATCAGCCCCAGCATTTT. Its translation is CASSPVGQGNQPQHF.

This chain joins TRBV27 and TRBJ1-2; 8 nucleotides agree with TRBD1. Trimming took 8 bases from V and 7 from J; bases not matched to a gene: 12. The CDR3 spans 14 residues. Germline V gives CDR1 MNHEY, CDR2 SMNVEV (reference sequence). The DNA for the CDR3 is TGTGCCAGCGGATCGGACAGGGACTATCGTGGCTACACCTTC. Residues: CASGSDRDYRGYTF.

The rearrangement uses TRBV5-4 and TRBJ2-7, with D unresolved. The germline gives CDR1 SGHNT, CDR2 YYREEE (reference sequence). Trimming left V 1 base short and J 6 bases short, with 11 bases between. This CDR3 spans 13 amino acids. CDR3 sequence reads: CASSLYVQAEQYF. As DNA, the CDR3 is TGTGCCAGCAGCTTGTACGTCCAAGCCGAGCAGTACTTC.

The CDR3: CASSPYSDTQYF. In nucleotides, the CDR3 is TGTGCCAGCTCACCGTACTCGGATACGCAGTATTTT. The gene calls are TRBV18 and TRBJ2-3, with D uncertain. V lost 3 bases, J lost 6 bases, and 7 bases lay in between. The CDR3 runs 12 residues. The V gene's germline CDR1 is KGHSH and CDR2 LQKENI.

V usage is TRBV9 and J usage is TRBJ1-2; D is uncertain. The CDR3 length is 14 residues. V was cut by 1 base and J by 2 bases, with 9 bases left in between. CDR1 is SGDLS, CDR2 YYNGEE, per germline. For the CDR3, the DNA is TGTGCCAGCAGCGTAACGGGGATAAACTATGGCTACACCTTC. Its protein product is CASSVTGINYGYTF.

The chain carries TRBV28 and TRBJ1-2; 8 bases agree with TRBD1. Germline lookup yields CDR1 MDHEN and CDR2 SYDVKM. With V trimmed by 6 bases and J by 8 bases, 8 bases remained unmatched. The CDR3 has 13 amino acids. As DNA, the CDR3 is TGTGCCAGCAGCGAGGACAGGGCTAAAGGCTACACCTTC. Amino acid sequence: CASSEDRAKGYTF.